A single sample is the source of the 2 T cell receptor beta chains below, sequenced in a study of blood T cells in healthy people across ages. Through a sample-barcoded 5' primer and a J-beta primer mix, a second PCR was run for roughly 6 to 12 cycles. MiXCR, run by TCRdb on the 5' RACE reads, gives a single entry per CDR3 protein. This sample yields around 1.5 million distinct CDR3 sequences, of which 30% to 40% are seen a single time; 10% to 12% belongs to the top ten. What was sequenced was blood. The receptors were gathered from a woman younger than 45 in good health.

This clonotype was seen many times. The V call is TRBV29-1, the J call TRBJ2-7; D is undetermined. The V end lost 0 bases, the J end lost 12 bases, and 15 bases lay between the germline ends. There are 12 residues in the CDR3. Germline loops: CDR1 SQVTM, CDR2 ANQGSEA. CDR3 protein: CSVEDSRLDRYF. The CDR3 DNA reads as TGCAGCGTTGAAGATTCCCGTCTCGATAGGTACTTC.

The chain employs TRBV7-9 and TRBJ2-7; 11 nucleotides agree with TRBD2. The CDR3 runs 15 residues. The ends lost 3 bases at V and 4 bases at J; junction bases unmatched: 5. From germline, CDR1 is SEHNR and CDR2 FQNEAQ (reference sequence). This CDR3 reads CASSFWTSGPYEQYF. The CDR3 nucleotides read TGTGCCAGCAGCTTTTGGACTAGCGGGCCATACGAGCAGTACTTC.